This TCR beta chain is drawn from a study of cytotoxic CD8 clonotypes in ibrutinib-treated CLL (dated by TCRdb to the early 2020s). Turning to the overall study: The cohort was composed of 11 relapsed/refractory and roughly 14 treatment-naive patients; IGHV unmutated status was identified in some 17 patients. Longitudinal samples were obtainable from about 30% of the roughly 86 participants in the trial. Samples averaged roughly 260,000 productive templates and 94,082 productive rearrangements. Responses were partial in 25 or so patients and complete in 2; after median approximately 66 months follow-up, roughly 15 stayed in remission and some twelve progressed. Response samples were obtained after a median of approximately twelve months of treatment, with a range of roughly 6 to 40 months. Cryopreserved peripheral blood mononuclear cells were obtained before treatment, at response, and at either sustained remission or disease progression. Overall study outcomes, separate from this receptor: Clonality rose at ibrutinib response, remained stable during sustained remission, and dropped back toward baseline at progression. Public clonotypes were rare and either shrank or stayed stable during treatment, and the rise in clonality at ibrutinib response reflected expansion of private clonotypes. Baseline clonality was found to be higher than that of age-matched healthy donors and was strongly correlated with circulating CD8+ T-cell counts. Sustained-remission and progressing patients did not have matched sampling times, and lymph node repertoires were not examined.

For TCR beta library preparation, approximately 2 micrograms of genomic DNA were extracted from the cryopreserved PBMCs. Longitudinal blood samples from CLL patients receiving ibrutinib monotherapy were subjected to high-throughput TCR beta sequencing. Patients were enrolled in a phase 2 open-label single-center ibrutinib monotherapy trial. On a MiSeq, deep resolution sequencing aimed for a depth between 1 in 1 million and 1 in 200,000 T cells, with each clonotype covered approximately 10x on average. The immunoSEQ hsTCRB Kit was used to generate TCR beta libraries. Per the original workflow: The data were analyzed with ImmunoSEQ Analyzer and ImmunoSEQ Data Assistant, and V, D and J gene assignments followed IMGT definitions. Clonality, which ranges from 0 to 1, was calculated by subtracting the normalized Shannon entropy of productive rearrangement frequencies from one. Only overrepresented clonotypes making up at least 0.05% of each patient's repertoire were included in the public clonotype analysis. More than ten age-matched healthy donor repertoires from immuneACCESS were used as controls for clonality. Not all clones reach the TCRdb copy of this immuneACCESS table, which keeps in-frame sequences only. Checked studies attribute under half of the gap to unresolved V genes and leave the rest unexplained. V and J calls and clone size come straight from that table; D and trimming were deduced from the DNA. This sample has around 24,000 clones in its table, and 78% of those were observed once. Together, the top ten hold roughly 8.1% of the sample.

CDR3 length: 16 amino acids, cysteine to phenylalanine. The only DNA kept is the CDR3, 48 bases in frame from the first base. Concerning this clone itself: Its antigen is currently not known. Per-nucleotide qualities are absent, and no much larger clonotype sits a single base away.

The sequence was obtained from a human donor with chronic lymphocytic leukemia. The sequencing used PBMCs, collected before ibrutinib treatment. The chain is encoded by TRBV21-1 joined to TRBJ2-5; the D call TRBD2 from the table was never checked on the DNA. TRBV21-1 is a pseudogene locus. In nucleotides, the sequence is TGTGCCAGCAGCCAAGGCGGGCGGGAGGGTCAAGAGACCCAGTACTTC. The encoded protein is CASSQGGREGQETQYF.